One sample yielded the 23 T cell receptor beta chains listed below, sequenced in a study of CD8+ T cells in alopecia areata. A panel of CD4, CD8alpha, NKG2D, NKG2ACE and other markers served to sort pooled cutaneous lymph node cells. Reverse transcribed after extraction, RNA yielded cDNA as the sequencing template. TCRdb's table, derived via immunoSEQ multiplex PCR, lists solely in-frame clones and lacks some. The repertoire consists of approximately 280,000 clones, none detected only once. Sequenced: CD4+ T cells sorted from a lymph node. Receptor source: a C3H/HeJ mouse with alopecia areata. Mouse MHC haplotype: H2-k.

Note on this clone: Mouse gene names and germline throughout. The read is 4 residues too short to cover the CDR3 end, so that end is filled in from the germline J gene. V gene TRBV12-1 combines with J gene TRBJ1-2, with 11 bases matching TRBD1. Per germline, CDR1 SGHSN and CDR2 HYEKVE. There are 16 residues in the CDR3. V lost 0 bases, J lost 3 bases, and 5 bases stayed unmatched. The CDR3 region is CASSLPGQGADSDYTF. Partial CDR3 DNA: TGTGCCAGCTCTCTCCCAGGACAGGGGGCGGACTCC.

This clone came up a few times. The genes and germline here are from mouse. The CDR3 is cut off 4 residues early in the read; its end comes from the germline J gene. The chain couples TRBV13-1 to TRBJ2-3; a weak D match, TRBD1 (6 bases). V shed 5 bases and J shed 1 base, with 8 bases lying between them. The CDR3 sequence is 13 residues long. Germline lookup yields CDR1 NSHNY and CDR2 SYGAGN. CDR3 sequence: CASRAGGAETLYF. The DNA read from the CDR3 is TGTGCCAGCAGGGCAGGGGGTGCAGAA.

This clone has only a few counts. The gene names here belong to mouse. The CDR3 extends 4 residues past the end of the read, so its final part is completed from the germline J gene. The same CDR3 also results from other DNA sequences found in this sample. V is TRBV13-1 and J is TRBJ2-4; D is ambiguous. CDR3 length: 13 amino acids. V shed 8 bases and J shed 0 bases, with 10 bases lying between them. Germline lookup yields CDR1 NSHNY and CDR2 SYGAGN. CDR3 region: CASSPLSQNTLYF. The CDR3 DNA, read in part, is TGTGCCAGTTCCCCTCTTAGTCAAAAC.

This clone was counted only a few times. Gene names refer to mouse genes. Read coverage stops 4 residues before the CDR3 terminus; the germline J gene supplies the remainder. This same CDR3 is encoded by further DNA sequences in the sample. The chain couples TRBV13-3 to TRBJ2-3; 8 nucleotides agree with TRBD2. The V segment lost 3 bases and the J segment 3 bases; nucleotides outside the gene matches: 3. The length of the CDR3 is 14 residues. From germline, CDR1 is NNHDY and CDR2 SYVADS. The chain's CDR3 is CASSAAGGAETLYF. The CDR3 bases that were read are TGTGCCAGCAGTGCTGCTGGGGGGGCAGAA.

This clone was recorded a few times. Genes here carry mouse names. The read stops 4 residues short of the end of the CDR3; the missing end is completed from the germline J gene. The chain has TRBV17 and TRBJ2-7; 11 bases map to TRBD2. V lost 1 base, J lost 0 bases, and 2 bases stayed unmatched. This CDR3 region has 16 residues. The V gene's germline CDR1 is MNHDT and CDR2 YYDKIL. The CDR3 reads CASSRGTGGHSYEQYF. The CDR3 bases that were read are TGTGCTAGCAGTAGAGGGACTGGGGGGCACTCCTAT.

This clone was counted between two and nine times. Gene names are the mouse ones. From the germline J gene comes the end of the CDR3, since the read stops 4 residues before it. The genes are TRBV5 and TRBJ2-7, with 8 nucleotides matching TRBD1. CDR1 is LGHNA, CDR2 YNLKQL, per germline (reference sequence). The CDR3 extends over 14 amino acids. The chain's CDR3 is CASSSPGGGYEQYF. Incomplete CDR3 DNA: TGTGCCAGCAGCAGTCCAGGGGGCGGATAT.

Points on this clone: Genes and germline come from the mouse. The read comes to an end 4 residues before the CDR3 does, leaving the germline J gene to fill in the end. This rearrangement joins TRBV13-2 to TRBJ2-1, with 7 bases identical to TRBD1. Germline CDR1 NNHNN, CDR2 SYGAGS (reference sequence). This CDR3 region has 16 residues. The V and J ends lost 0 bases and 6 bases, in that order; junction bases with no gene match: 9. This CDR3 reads CASGDAGTVDFAEQFF. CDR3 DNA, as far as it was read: TGTGCCAGCGGTGATGCCGGGACAGTGGATTTTGCT.

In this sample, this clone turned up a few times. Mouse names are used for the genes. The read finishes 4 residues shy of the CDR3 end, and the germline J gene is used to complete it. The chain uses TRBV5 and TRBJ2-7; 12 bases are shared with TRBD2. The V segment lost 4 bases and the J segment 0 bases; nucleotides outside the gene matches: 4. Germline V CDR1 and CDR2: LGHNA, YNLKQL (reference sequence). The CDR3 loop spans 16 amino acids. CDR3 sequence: CASSRDWGAVSYEQYF. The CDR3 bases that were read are TGTGCCAGCAGCCGGGACTGGGGGGCCGTCTCCTAT.

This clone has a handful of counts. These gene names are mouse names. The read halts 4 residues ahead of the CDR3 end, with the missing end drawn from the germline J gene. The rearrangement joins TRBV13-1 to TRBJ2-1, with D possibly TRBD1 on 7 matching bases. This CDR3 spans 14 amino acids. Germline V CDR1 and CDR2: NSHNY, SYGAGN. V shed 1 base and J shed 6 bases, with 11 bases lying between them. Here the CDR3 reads CASSDQGGGAEQFF. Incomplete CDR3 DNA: TGTGCCAGCAGTGATCAAGGGGGCGGTGCT.

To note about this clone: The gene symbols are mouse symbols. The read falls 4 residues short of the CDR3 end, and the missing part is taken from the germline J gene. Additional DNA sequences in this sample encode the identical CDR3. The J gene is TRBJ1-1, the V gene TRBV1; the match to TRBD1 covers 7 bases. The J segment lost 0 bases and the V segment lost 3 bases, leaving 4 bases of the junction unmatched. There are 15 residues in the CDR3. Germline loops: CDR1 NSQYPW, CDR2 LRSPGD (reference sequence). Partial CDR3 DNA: TGCACCTGCAGTGCTCGGACAGGAGCAAACACA. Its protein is CTCSARTGANT. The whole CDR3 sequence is CTCSARTGANTEVFF.

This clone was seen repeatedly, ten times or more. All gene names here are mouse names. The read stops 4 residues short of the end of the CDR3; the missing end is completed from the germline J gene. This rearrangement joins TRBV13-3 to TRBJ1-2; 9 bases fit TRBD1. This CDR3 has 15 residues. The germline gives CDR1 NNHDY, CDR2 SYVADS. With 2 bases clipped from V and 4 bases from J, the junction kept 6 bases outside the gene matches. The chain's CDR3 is CASSEQGAPSSDYTF. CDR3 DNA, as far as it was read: TGTGCCAGCAGTGAACAGGGGGCGCCGAGCTCC.

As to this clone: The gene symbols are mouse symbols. CDR3: CASSDTGGVSDYTF. The sequenced CDR3 bases are TGTGCCAGCAGTGATACAGGGGGCGTCTCC. The genes are TRBV13-3 and TRBJ1-2; TRBD1 agrees at 9 bases. The CDR3 is cut off 4 residues early in the read; its end comes from the germline J gene. Trimming removed 1 base from V and 4 bases from J; junction bases left unmatched: 2. The CDR3 runs to 14 residues. The germline V gene encodes CDR1 NNHDY and CDR2 SYVADS.

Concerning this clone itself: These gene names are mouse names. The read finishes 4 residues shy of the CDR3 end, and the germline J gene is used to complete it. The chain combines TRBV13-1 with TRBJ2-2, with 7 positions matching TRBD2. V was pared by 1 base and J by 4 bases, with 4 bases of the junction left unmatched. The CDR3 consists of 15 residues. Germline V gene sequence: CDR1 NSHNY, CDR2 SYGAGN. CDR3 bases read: TGTGCCAGCAGTGATATGGGGGGAGGCACCGGG. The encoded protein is CASSDMGGGTG. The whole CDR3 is CASSDMGGGTGQLYF.

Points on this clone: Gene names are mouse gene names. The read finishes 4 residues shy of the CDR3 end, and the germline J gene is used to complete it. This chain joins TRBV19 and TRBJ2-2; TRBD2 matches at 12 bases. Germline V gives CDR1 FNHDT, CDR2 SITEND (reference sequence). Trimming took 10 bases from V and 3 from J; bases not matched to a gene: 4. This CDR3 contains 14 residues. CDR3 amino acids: CAGRLGGHTGQLYF. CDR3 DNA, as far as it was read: TGTGCCGGAAGACTGGGGGGGCACACCGGG.

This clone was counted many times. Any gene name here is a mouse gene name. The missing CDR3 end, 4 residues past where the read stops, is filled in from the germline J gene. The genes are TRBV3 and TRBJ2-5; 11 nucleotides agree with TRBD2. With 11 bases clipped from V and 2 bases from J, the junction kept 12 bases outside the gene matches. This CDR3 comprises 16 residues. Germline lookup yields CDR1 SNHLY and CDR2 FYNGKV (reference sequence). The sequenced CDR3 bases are TGTGCCGCAAGGAAGGGACTGGGGGCTCTCCAAGAC. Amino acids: CAARKGLGALQD. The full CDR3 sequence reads CAARKGLGALQDTQYF.

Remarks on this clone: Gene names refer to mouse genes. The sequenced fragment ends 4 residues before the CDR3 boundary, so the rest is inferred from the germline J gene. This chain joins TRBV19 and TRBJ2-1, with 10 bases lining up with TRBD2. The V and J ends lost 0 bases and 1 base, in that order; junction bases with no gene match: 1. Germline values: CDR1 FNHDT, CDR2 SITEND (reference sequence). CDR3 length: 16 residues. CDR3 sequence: CASSIGGLGNYAEQFF. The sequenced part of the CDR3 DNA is TGTGCCAGCAGTATAGGGGGACTGGGGAACTATGCT. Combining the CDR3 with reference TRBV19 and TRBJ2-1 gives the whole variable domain GGIITQTPKFLIGQEGQKLTLKCQQNFNHDTMYWYRQDSGKGLRLIYYSITENDLQKGDLSEGYDASREKKSSFSLTVTSAQKNEMAVFLCASSIGGLGNYAEQFFGPGTRLTVL.

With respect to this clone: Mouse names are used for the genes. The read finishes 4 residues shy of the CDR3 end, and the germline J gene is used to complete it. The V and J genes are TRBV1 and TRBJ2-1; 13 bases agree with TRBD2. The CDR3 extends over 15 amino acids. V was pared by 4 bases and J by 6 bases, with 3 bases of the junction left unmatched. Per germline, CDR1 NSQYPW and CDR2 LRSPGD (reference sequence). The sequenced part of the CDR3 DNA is TGCACCTGCAGTGGGACTGGGGGGGCGCCTGCT. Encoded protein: CTCSGTGGAPA. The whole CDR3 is CTCSGTGGAPAEQFF.

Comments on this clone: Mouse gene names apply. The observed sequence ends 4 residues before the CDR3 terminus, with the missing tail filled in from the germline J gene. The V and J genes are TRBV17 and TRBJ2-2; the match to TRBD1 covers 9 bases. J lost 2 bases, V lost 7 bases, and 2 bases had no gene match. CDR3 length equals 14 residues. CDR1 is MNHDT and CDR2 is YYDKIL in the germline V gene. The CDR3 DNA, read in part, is TGTGCTAGCAACAGGGGGCGCAACACCGGG. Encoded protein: CASNRGRNTG. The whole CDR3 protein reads CASNRGRNTGQLYF. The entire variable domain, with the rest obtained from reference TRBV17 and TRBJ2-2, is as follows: DTTVKQNPRYKLARVGKPVNLICSQTMNHDTMYWYQKKPNQAPKLLLFYYDKILNREADTFEKFQSSRPNNSFCSLYIGSAGLEYSAMYLCASNRGRNTGQLYFGEGSKLTVL.

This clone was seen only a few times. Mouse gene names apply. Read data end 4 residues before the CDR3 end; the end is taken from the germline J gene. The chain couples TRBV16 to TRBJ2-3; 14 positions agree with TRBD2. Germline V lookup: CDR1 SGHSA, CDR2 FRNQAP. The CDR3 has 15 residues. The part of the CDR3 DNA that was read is TGTGCAAGCAGCCTGGGACTGGGGGGGCAAGAA. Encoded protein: CASSLGLGGQE. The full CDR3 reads CASSLGLGGQETLYF.

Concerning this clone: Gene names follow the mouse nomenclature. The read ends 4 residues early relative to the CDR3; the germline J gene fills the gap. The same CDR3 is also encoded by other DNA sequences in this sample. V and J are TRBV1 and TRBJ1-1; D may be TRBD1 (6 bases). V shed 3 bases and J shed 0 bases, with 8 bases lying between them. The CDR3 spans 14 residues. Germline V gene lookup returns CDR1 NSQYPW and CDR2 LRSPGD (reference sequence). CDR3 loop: CTCSAGGPNTEVFF. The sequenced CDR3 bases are TGCACCTGCAGTGCTGGGGGGCCAAACACA. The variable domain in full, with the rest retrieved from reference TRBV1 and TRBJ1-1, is VTLLEQNPRWRLVPRGQAVNLRCILKNSQYPWMSWYQQDLQKQLQWLFTLRSPGDKEVKSLPGADYLATRVTDTELRLQVANMSQGRTLYCTCSAGGPNTEVFFGKGTRLTVV.

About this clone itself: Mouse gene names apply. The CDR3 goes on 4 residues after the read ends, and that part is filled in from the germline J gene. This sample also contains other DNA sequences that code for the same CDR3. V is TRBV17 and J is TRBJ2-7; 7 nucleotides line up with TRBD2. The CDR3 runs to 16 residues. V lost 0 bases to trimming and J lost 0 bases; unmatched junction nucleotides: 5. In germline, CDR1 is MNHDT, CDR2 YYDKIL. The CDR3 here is CASSRDLWGSSYEQYF. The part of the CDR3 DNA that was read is TGTGCTAGCAGTAGAGATCTCTGGGGGAGCTCCTAT.

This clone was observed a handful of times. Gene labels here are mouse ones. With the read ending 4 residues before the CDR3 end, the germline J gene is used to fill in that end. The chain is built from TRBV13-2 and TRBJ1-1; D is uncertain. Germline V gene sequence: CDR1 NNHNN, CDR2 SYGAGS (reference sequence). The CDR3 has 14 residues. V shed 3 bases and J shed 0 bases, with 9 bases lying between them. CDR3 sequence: CASGVLQTNTEVFF. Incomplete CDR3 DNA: TGTGCCAGCGGTGTCTTACAGACAAACACA.

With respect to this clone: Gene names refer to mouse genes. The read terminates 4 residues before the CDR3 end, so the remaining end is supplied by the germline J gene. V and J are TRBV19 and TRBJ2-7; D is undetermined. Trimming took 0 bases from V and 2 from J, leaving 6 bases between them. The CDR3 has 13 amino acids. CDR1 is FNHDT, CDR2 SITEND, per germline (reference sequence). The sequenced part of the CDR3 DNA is TGTGCCAGCAGTATAGACAAAACCTAT. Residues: CASSIDKTY. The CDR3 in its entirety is CASSIDKTYEQYF. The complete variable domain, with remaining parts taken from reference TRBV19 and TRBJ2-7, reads GGIITQTPKFLIGQEGQKLTLKCQQNFNHDTMYWYRQDSGKGLRLIYYSITENDLQKGDLSEGYDASREKKSSFSLTVTSAQKNEMAVFLCASSIDKTYEQYFGPGTRLTVL.